This is a list of T cell receptor beta chains from one sample in a study of blood T cell repertoires in COVID-19. Clones were sequenced by immunoSEQ multiplex PCR, and TCRdb holds only the in-frame ones, with some missing. The table shows 85,000 to 130,000 clones, with roughly four fifths occurring only once. The sequenced material came from peripheral blood. The receptors stem from a man in his sixties with acute or convalescent COVID-19. Both conserved end residues are part of each CDR3. A D gene is named only where the DNA matches it firmly. Clone size is given for some rows only: seen once, a few or many times, or a class if the clone is expanded.

J | size | V | D | DNA | CDR3
TRBJ1-2 | NA | TRBV10-3 | TRBD1 | TGTGCCATCTGGACAGGGGGGGATGGCTACACCTTC | CAIWTGGDGYTF
TRBJ1-5 | NA | TRBV6-2/TRBV6-3 | NA | TGTGCCAGCAGTTACAAGGGGTATCAGCCCCAGCATTTT | CASSYKGYQPQHF
TRBJ1-2 | NA | TRBV7-8 | TRBD1 | TGTGCCAGCAGCTCGGACAGGGGACGCTACACCTTC | CASSSDRGRYTF
TRBJ1-2 | NA | TRBV12-3/TRBV12-4 | NA | TGTGCCAGCAGTTTAAATCAGGGCTATGGCTACACCTTC | CASSLNQGYGYTF
TRBJ2-5 | NA | TRBV11-2 | TRBD2 | TGTGCCAGCAAGCACGGGGGGGAAGAGACCCAGTACTTC | CASKHGGEETQYF
TRBJ2-2 | NA | TRBV18 | TRBD1 | TGTGCCAGCTCACCCCCGACAGGGGGCAACACCGGGGAGCTGTTTTTT | CASSPPTGGNTGELFF
TRBJ2-5 | NA | TRBV5-4 | TRBD2 | TGTGCCAGCAGATACGGGACTAGTTCAGAGACCCAGTACTTC | CASRYGTSSETQYF
TRBJ1-1 | NA | TRBV7-3 | NA | TGTGCCAGCAGTAGACAGCCCAACACTGAAGCTTTCTTT | CASSRQPNTEAFF
TRBJ2-3 | NA | TRBV5-1 | NA | TGCGCCAGCAGCTTGCAGTCGGGATCGTTGGATACGCAGTATTTT | CASSLQSGSLDTQYF
TRBJ2-7 | NA | TRBV4-3 | TRBD2 | TGCGCCAGCAGCCCTCTAGCGGGAGACTCCTACGAGCAGTACTTC | CASSPLAGDSYEQYF
TRBJ1-3 | NA | TRBV19 | NA | TGTGCCAGTAGTACCCAGGGCGGGGTCCACTCTGGAAACACCATATATTTT | CASSTQGGVHSGNTIYF
TRBJ2-7 | NA | TRBV10-1 | TRBD1 | TGCGCCAGCAGTGCATCCGGGACAGCCCCCTACGAGCAGTACTTC | CASSASGTAPYEQYF
TRBJ1-1 | once | TRBV30 | NA | TGTGCCTGGAGCATCCAACAGGGACGGAGGAACACTGAAGCTTTCTTT | CAWSIQQGRRNTEAFF
TRBJ2-5 | NA | TRBV20-1 | NA | TGCAGTGCTAGTCGCGTCCGTGAGACCCAGTACTTC | CSASRVRETQYF
TRBJ1-1 | NA | TRBV5-8 | NA | TGTGCCAGCAGCCGGGGACAGAACACTGAAGCTTTCTTT | CASSRGQNTEAFF
TRBJ1-1 | NA | TRBV12-3/TRBV12-4 | NA | TGTGCCAGCGGTATTTCGGGGGAAGCTTTCTTT | CASGISGEAFF
TRBJ2-4 | NA | TRBV5-4 | TRBD1 | TGTGCCAGCAGCTTGGGACAGGGGAGAAACATTCAGTACTTC | CASSLGQGRNIQYF
TRBJ2-7 | once | TRBV29-1 | NA | TGCAGCGTTGATGGGGGGCGGGGGCCTAGGGAGCAGTACTTC | CSVDGGRGPREQYF